This is a list of T cell receptor beta chains from one sample in a study of blood T cell repertoires in COVID-19. Sequencing was performed with immunoSEQ multiplex PCR; in TCRdb, only in-frame clones are kept and a portion is missing. The table lists about 370,000 clones, roughly nine tenths of them singletons, with more than 0.85% in the top ten. The sample comprised PBMCs or T cells enriched from blood (not recorded which). The source of these receptors is a woman in her thirties or forties who had been exposed to COVID-19. The CDR3 runs from the conserved cysteine through the conserved F or W. D genes are given only for firm matches. Some rows mark clone size as missing; the rest say once, few, many or name a class of expanded clone.

J gene,clone size,V gene,D gene,CDR3 protein,CDR3 DNA
TRBJ2-1,-,TRBV10-2,TRBD2,CASKGLAGAQSYNEQFF,TGCGCCAGCAAAGGACTAGCGGGGGCGCAGTCCTACAATGAGCAGTTCTTC
TRBJ2-7,-,TRBV10-2,TRBD1,CASSPGQGTYEQYF,TGCGCCAGCAGCCCGGGACAGGGGACCTACGAGCAGTACTTC
TRBJ2-2,-,TRBV6-2/TRBV6-3,-,CASSYPPLGANTGELFF,TGTGCCAGCAGTTACCCCCCCTTGGGGGCCAACACCGGGGAGCTGTTTTTT
TRBJ1-1,-,TRBV27,TRBD1,CASSARDSNTEAFF,TGTGCCAGCAGTGCTAGGGACAGTAACACTGAAGCTTTCTTT
TRBJ2-7,once,TRBV7-9,TRBD2,CASSLGGLAEGEQYF,TGTGCCAGCAGCCTAGGGGGACTAGCGGAGGGGGAGCAGTACTTC
TRBJ1-6,-,TRBV7-9,TRBD1,CASSARGQGVNSPLHF,TGTGCCAGCAGCGCTCGGGGACAGGGCGTTAATTCACCCCTCCACTTT
TRBJ2-1,-,TRBV12-5,TRBD2,CASGLAGLGMGGEQFF,TGTGCTAGTGGTTTGGCGGGACTAGGGATGGGGGGTGAGCAGTTCTTC
TRBJ1-5,many,TRBV30,-,CAWSGLGQGYQPQHF,TGTGCCTGGAGTGGGTTGGGGCAGGGGTATCAGCCCCAGCATTTT
TRBJ2-1,-,TRBV7-9,TRBD1,CASSLDRGAYNEQFF,TGTGCCAGCAGCTTAGACAGGGGGGCCTACAATGAGCAGTTCTTC
TRBJ1-2,-,TRBV19,TRBD1,CATNPTGALPYGYTF,TGTGCCACCAACCCGACAGGGGCCCTTCCTTATGGCTACACCTTC
TRBJ1-5,-,TRBV7-8,-,CASSLRGGVDNQPQHF,TGTGCCAGCAGCTTAAGGGGGGGTGTAGACAATCAGCCCCAGCATTTT
TRBJ1-2,-,TRBV5-1,TRBD1,CASSFYDRGSYGYTF,TGCGCCAGCAGCTTTTATGACAGGGGAAGCTATGGCTACACCTTC
TRBJ1-4,-,TRBV12-5,-,CASGLGGTRGEKLFF,TGTGCTAGTGGTTTGGGCGGGACTCGGGGGGAAAAACTGTTTTTT
TRBJ2-7,-,TRBV14,TRBD2,CASSSRLAGLYEQYF,TGTGCCAGCAGCTCTAGACTAGCGGGACTCTACGAGCAGTACTTC
TRBJ1-1,few,TRBV10-1,TRBD1,CASQRDRDTEAFF,TGCGCCAGCCAACGGGACAGGGACACTGAAGCTTTCTTT
TRBJ1-5,-,TRBV27,-,CASSLGGGGPQHF,TGTGCCAGCAGTTTGGGGGGGGGCGGACCCCAGCATTTT
TRBJ2-7,-,TRBV5-1,-,CASSLASSGRSSYEQYF,TGCGCCAGCAGCTTGGCGTCGTCAGGGAGGAGCTCCTACGAGCAGTACTTC
TRBJ2-7,few,TRBV2,TRBD2,CASYSGRSSYEQYF,TGTGCCAGCTATAGCGGGAGGTCCTCCTACGAGCAGTACTTC
TRBJ1-1,-,TRBV11-2,-,CASSVSTSGTEAFF,TGTGCCAGCAGCGTTAGCACATCAGGGACTGAAGCTTTCTTT
TRBJ1-3,-,TRBV2,-,CASSEQGNSGNTIYF,TGTGCCAGCAGTGAACAGGGAAACTCTGGAAACACCATATATTTT
TRBJ2-5,-,TRBV19,TRBD1,CASAPIQPGQQETQYF,TGTGCCAGTGCCCCAATTCAACCGGGACAGCAAGAGACCCAGTACTTC
TRBJ1-1,-,TRBV18,TRBD1,CASSPGQVPELLF,TGTGCCAGCTCACCGGGACAGGTTCCGGAGCTTCTCTTT
TRBJ2-5,-,TRBV11-2,TRBD2,CASSSGLVETQYF,TGTGCCAGCAGCTCTGGACTAGTGGAGACCCAGTACTTC